This TCR beta chain was captured in a study of cytomegalovirus exposure and HLA in healthy donors. Study-wide results and limits: The tendency of first-cohort TCR clusters to co-occur in the 100 to 150 validation repertoires emerged from a later analysis.

Trimming removed 4 bases at V and 9 bases at J, with 19 bases between. Germline V lookup: CDR1 SQVTM, CDR2 ANQGSEA. The CDR3 has 14 amino acids. In this sample, this clone turned up a few times. Antigen unknown. Clones were sequenced by immunoSEQ multiplex PCR, and TCRdb holds only the in-frame ones, with some missing. The profile covers 180,000 or so clones, with around nine tenths appearing a single time and approximately 2.6% taken by the ten largest. The chain recombines TRBV29-1 with TRBJ2-1; tentative D call: TRBD2 (5 bases). The sequence was collected from a young man in good health and CMV-seropositive. Source material: PBMCs. CDR3 residues: CSVGSGGDRGEQFF. The CDR3 coding sequence is TGCAGCGTTGGGTCCGGAGGCGATCGGGGTGAGCAGTTCTTC.